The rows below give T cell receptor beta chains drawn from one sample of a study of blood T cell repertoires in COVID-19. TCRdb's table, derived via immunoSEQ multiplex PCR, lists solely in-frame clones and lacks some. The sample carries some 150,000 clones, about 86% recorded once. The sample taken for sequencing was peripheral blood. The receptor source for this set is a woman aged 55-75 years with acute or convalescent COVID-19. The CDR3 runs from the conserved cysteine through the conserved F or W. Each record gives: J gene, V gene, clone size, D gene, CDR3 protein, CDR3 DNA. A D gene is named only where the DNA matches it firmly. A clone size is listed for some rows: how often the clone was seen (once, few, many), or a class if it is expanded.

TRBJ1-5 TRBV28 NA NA CATMGGGPGQPQHF TGTGCCACCATGGGGGGTGGGCCGGGACAGCCCCAGCATTTT
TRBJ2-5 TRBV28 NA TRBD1 CASSAFGTGEETQYF TGTGCCAGCAGTGCCTTCGGGACAGGGGAAGAGACCCAGTACTTC
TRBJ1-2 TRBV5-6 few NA CASSLWWGAYGYTF TGTGCCAGCAGCTTGTGGTGGGGCGCCTATGGCTACACCTTC
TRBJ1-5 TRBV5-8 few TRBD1 CASSLGQGRGNQPQHF TGTGCCAGCAGCTTGGGACAGGGGAGAGGCAATCAGCCCCAGCATTTT
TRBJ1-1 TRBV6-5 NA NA CASSYSRDYHEAFF TGTGCCAGCAGTTACTCGAGAGACTACCACGAAGCTTTCTTT
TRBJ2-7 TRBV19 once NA CASSMNFRANEQYF TGTGCCAGTAGTATGAATTTCAGGGCAAACGAGCAGTACTTC
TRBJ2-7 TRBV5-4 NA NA CASSLEIADEQYF TGTGCCAGCAGCTTGGAAATCGCGGACGAGCAGTACTTC
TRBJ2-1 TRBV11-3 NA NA CASSPLAPAYNEQFF TGTGCCAGCAGCCCGCTAGCGCCTGCCTACAATGAGCAGTTCTTC
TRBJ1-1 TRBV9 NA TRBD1 CASSAIGTVSSSQNTEAFF TGTGCCAGCAGCGCCATCGGGACAGTCAGCTCGTCCCAAAACACTGAAGCTTTCTTT
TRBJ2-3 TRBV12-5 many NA CASGFSNTQYF TGTGCTAGTGGTTTTAGTAATACGCAGTATTTT
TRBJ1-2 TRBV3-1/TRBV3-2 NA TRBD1 CASSVRQGARGYTF TGTGCCAGCAGCGTCCGACAGGGGGCGAGGGGCTACACCTTC
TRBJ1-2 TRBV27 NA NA CASSPRGEFGYTF TGTGCCAGCAGTCCCAGGGGAGAGTTTGGTTACACCTTC
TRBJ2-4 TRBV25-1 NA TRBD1 CASRGDSPAKNIQYF TGTGCCAGCAGAGGGGACAGCCCAGCCAAAAACATTCAGTACTTC
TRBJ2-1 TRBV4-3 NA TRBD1 CASSHGTGSYNEQFF TGCGCCAGCAGCCACGGGACAGGGTCATACAATGAGCAGTTCTTC
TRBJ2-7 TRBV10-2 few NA CASSDPGVGRSYEQYF TGCGCCAGCAGCGATCCCGGAGTTGGGAGGTCCTACGAGCAGTACTTC
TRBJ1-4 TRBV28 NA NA CASSSREGGEKLFF TGTGCCAGCAGTAGCAGGGAAGGGGGTGAAAAACTGTTTTTT
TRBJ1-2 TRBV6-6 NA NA CASSPREGGLGGYTF TGTGCCAGCAGTCCTCGGGAAGGGGGATTGGGTGGCTACACCTTC
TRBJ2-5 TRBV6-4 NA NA CASSRVGGETQYF TGTGCCAGCAGCAGGGTTGGAGGGGAGACCCAGTACTTC
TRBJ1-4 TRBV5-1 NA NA CASSPTASTNEKLFF TGCGCCAGCAGCCCGACTGCATCAACTAATGAAAAACTGTTTTTT
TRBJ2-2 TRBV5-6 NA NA CASSPEVGANTGELFF TGTGCCAGCAGCCCTGAAGTGGGAGCGAACACCGGGGAGCTGTTTTTT
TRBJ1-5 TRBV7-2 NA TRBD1 CASSLVYRGFNQPQHF TGTGCCAGCAGCTTAGTGTACAGGGGATTCAATCAGCCCCAGCATTTT
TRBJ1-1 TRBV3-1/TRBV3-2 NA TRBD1 CAAGGYMNTEAFF TGTGCCGCAGGGGGGTACATGAACACTGAAGCTTTCTTT
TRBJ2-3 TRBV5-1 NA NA CASSSQGGDTQYF TGCGCCAGCAGCTCTCAAGGGGGAGATACGCAGTATTTT
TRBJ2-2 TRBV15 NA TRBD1 CATSSRQGRTGELFF TGTGCCACCAGCAGTCGACAGGGCAGGACCGGGGAGCTGTTTTTT
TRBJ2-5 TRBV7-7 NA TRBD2 CASSLGPSRGLALQETQYF TGTGCTAGCAGCTTGGGACCCTCGAGGGGACTAGCTCTCCAAGAGACCCAGTACTTC
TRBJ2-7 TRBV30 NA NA CAWSPGRFGGQYF TGTGCCTGGAGTCCGGGGCGCTTCGGGGGGCAGTACTTC
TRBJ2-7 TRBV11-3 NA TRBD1 CASSLKRQGAPYEQYF TGTGCCAGCAGCTTAAAACGACAGGGGGCTCCCTACGAGCAGTACTTC
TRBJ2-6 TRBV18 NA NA CASSPPTGANVLTF TGTGCCAGCTCACCACCTACTGGGGCCAACGTCCTGACTTTC
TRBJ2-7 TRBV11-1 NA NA CASSSLTGISYEQYF TGTGCCAGCAGCTCCCTAACAGGGATCTCCTACGAGCAGTACTTC
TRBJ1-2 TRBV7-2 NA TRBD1 CASSLDRAYGYTF TGTGCCAGCAGCCTGGACAGGGCCTATGGCTACACCTTC
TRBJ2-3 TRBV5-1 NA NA CASRKGMVTVGSPTDTQYF TGCGCCAGCCGCAAGGGGATGGTTACGGTCGGTTCACCGACAGATACGCAGTATTTT
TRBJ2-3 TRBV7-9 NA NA CASSLDFSGSQGTDTQYF TGTGCCAGCAGCTTAGATTTTTCAGGGTCTCAGGGAACAGATACGCAGTATTTT
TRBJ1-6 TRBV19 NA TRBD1 CASSAHEGTGNTPLHF TGTGCCAGTAGCGCCCACGAAGGGACAGGGAATACACCCCTCCACTTT
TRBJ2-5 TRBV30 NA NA CAWRRRGQETQYF TGTGCCTGGAGAAGGCGGGGCCAAGAGACCCAGTACTTC
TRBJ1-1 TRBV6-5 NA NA CASSYSTVNTEAFF TGTGCCAGCAGTTACTCGACAGTAAACACTGAAGCTTTCTTT
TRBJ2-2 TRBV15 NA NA CATSRATGRNTGELFF TGTGCCACCAGCAGAGCCACAGGGAGGAACACCGGGGAGCTGTTTTTT
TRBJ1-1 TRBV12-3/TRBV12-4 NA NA CASRRGNTEAFF TGTGCCAGCCGCAGGGGGAACACTGAAGCTTTCTTT
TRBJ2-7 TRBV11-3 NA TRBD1 CASSIPGTVYEQYF TGTGCCAGCAGCATCCCCGGGACAGTCTACGAGCAGTACTTC
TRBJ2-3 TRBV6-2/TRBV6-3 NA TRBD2 CASSYSTAGGFTDTQYF TGTGCCAGCAGTTACTCGACAGCGGGGGGATTCACAGATACGCAGTATTTT
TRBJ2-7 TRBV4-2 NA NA CASSQDRELWRGLEDEQYF TGTGCCAGCAGCCAAGATCGGGAATTGTGGAGGGGCCTAGAGGACGAGCAGTACTTC
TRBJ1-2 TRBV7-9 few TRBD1 CASSSNYRGSSYGYTF TGTGCCAGCAGCTCGAACTACAGGGGGAGCAGCTATGGCTACACCTTC
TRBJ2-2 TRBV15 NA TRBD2 CATSRDWGLAGVNTGELFF TGTGCCACCAGCAGAGATTGGGGACTAGCGGGGGTGAACACCGGGGAGCTGTTTTTT
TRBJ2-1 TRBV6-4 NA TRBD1 CATRRGTGGYNEQFF TGTGCCACCCGGCGGGGGACAGGGGGCTACAATGAGCAGTTCTTC
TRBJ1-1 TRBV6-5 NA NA CASSLYRVNTEAFF TGTGCCAGCAGTTTATACAGGGTAAACACTGAAGCTTTCTTT
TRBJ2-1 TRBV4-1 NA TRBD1 CASSQDQGQGKFF TGCGCCAGCAGCCAAGATCAGGGACAGGGGAAGTTCTTC
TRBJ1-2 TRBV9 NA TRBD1 CASSGQGLLDYGYTF TGTGCCAGCAGCGGACAGGGTCTTCTGGACTATGGCTACACCTTC
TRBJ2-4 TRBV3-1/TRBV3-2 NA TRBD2 CASSQTREAVKNIQYF TGTGCCAGCAGCCAAACCCGGGAGGCAGTGAAAAACATTCAGTACTTC
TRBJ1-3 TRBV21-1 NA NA CASTRGTLKGNTIYF TGTGCCAGCACCCGGGGGACCTTGAAGGGAAACACCATATATTTT
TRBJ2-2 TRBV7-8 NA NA CASSPPRRAASNTGELFF TGTGCCAGCAGCCCCCCTCGTCGAGCTGCGTCGAACACCGGGGAGCTGTTTTTT
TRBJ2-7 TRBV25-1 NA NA CASSDHGLSGYEQYF TGTGCCAGCAGTGATCATGGACTCTCCGGCTACGAGCAGTACTTC
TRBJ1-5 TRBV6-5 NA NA CASSSTGGWGNQPQHF TGTGCCAGCAGTTCAACTGGAGGGTGGGGCAATCAGCCCCAGCATTTT
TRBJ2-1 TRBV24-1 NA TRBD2 CATSDERASGRYNEQFF TGTGCCACCAGTGATGAGCGGGCTAGCGGGAGGTACAATGAGCAGTTCTTC
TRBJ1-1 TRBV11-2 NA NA CASSTTPQRQIEAFF TGTGCCAGCAGCACCACCCCCCAGCGACAGATTGAAGCTTTCTTT